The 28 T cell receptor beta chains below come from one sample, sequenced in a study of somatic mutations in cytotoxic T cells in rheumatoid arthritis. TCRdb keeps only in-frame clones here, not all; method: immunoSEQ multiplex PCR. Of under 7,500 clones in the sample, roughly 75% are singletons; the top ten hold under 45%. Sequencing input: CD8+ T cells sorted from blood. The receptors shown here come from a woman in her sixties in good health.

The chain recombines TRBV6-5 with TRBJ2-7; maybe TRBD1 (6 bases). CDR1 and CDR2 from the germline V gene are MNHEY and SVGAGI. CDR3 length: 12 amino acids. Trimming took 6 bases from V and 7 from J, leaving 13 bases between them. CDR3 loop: CASSHEGEEQYF. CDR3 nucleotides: TGTGCCAGCAGCCACGAGGGGGAAGAGCAGTACTTC.

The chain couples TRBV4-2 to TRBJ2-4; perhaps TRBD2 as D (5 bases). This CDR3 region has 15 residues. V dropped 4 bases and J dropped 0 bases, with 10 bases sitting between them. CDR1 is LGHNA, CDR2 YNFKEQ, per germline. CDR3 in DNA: TGTGCCAGCAGCCCCGGGATCCTAGCCAAAAACATTCAGTACTTC. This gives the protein CASSPGILAKNIQYF.

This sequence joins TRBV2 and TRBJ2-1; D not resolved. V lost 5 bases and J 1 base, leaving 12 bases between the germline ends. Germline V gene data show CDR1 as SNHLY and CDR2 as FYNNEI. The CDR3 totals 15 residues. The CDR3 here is CASSYSESSYNEQFF. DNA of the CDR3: TGTGCCAGCAGTTACAGTGAGAGTTCCTACAATGAGCAGTTCTTC.

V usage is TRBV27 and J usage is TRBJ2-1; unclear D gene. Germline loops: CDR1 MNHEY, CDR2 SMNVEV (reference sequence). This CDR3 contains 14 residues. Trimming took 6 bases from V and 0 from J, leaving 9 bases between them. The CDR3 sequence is CASRTPSSYNEQFF. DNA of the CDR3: TGTGCCAGCAGGACTCCAAGCTCCTACAATGAGCAGTTCTTC.

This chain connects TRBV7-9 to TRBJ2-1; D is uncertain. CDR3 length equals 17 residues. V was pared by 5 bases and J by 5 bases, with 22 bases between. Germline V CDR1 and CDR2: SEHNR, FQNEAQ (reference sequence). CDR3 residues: CASSPPPGQPTDNEQFF. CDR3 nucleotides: TGTGCCAGCAGCCCCCCTCCTGGGCAACCCACGGACAATGAGCAGTTCTTC.

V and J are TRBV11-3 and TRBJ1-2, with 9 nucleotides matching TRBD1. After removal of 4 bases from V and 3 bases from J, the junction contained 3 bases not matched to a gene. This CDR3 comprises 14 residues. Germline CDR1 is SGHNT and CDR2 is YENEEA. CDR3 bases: TGTGCCAGCAGCTCAGGACAGGGGTACTATGGCTACACCTTC. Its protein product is CASSSGQGYYGYTF.

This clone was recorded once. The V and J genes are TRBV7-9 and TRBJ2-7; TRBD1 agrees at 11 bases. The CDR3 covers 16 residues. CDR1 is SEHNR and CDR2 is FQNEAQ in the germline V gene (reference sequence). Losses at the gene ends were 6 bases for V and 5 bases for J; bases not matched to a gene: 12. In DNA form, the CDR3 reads TGTGCCAGCAGTCTCCGGGACAGGGGGTTTGGGAACGAGCAGTACTTC. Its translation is CASSLRDRGFGNEQYF.

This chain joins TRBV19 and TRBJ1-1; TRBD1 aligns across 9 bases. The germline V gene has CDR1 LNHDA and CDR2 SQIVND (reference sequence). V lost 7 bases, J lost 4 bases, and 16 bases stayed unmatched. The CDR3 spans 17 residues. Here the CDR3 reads CASTFNPPGQGFTEAFF. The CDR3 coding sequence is TGTGCCAGTACCTTTAACCCGCCGGGACAGGGTTTCACTGAAGCTTTCTTT.

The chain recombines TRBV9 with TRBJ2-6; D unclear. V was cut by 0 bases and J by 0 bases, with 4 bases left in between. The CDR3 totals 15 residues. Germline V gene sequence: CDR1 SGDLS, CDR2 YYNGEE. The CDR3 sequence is CASSVGSSGANVLTF. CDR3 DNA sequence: TGTGCCAGCAGCGTAGGCAGCTCTGGGGCCAACGTCCTGACTTTC.

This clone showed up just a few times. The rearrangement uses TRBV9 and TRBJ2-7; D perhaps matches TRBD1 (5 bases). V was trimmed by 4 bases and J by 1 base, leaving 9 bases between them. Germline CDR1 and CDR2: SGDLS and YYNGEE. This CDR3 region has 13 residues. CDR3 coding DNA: TGTGCCAGCAGCCCTGACAGATCCTACGAGCAGTACTTC. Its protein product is CASSPDRSYEQYF.

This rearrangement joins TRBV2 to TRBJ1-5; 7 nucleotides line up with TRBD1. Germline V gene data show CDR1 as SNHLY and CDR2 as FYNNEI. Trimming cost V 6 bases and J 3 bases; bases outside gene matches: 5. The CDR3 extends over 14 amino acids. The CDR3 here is CASRGGQINQPQHF. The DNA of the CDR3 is TGTGCCAGCAGAGGGGGACAGATCAATCAGCCCCAGCATTTT.

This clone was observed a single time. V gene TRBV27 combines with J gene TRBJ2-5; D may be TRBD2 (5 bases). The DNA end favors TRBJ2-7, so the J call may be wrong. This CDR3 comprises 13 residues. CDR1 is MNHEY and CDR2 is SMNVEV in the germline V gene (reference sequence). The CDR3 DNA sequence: TGTGCCAGCAGTTTGAAGAGGGTAGACGAGCAGTACTTC. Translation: CASSLKRVDEQYF.

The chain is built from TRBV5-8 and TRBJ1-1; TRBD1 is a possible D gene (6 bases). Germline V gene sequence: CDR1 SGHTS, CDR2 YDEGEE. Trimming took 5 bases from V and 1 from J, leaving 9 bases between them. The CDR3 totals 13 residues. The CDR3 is CASSLQGNTEAFF. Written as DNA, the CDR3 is TGTGCCAGCAGTTTACAGGGGAACACTGAAGCTTTCTTT.

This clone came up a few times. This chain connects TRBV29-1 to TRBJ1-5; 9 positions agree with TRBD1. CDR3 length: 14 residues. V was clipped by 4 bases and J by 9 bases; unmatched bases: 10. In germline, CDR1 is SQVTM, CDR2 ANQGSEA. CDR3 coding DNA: TGCAGCGTTGTAACCGGGACAGGGCTTTGGCCCCAGCATTTT. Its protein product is CSVVTGTGLWPQHF.

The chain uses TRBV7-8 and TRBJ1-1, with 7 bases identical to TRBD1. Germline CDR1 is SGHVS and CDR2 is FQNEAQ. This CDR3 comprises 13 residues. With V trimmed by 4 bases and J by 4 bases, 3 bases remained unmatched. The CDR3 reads CASSSGGSTEAFF. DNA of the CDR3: TGTGCCAGCAGCTCAGGGGGGAGCACTGAAGCTTTCTTT.

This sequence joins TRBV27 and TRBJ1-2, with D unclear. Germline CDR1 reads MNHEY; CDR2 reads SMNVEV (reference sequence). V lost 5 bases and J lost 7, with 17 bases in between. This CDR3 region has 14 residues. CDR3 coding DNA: TGTGCCAGCAGTACGCAACGGGGTGGTGGTGGCTACACCTTC. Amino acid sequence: CASSTQRGGGGYTF.

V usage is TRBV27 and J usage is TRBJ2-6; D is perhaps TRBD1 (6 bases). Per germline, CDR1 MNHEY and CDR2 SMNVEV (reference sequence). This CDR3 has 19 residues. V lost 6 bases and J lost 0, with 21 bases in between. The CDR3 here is CASRTYTGRSHSGANVLTF. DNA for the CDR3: TGTGCCAGCAGAACCTACACAGGGCGATCGCACTCTGGGGCCAACGTCCTGACTTTC.

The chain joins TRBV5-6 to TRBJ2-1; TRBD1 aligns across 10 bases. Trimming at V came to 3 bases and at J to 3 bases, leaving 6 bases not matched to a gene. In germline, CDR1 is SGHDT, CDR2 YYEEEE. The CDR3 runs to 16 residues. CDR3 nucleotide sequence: TGTGCCAGCAGCTGCCCCGGGACAGGGGACTACAATGAGCAGTTCTTC. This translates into CASSCPGTGDYNEQFF.

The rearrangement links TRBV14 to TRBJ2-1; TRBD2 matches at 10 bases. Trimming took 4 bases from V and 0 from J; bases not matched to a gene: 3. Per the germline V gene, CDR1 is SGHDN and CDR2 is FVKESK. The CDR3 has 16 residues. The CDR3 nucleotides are TGTGCCAGCAGCCTTCGACTAGCGGGCTCCTACAATGAGCAGTTCTTC. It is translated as CASSLRLAGSYNEQFF.

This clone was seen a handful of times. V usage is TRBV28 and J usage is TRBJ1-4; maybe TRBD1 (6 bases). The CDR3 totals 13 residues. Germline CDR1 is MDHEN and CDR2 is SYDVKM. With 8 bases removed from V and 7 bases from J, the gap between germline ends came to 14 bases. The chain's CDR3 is CASVQGFGEKLFF. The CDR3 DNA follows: TGTGCCAGCGTACAGGGATTTGGTGAAAAACTGTTTTTT.

The CDR3 sequence is CASSLEGQGAYEQYF. The CDR3 DNA follows: TGTGCCAGCAGCTTGGAGGGACAGGGGGCCTACGAGCAGTACTTC. This rearrangement joins TRBV5-4 to TRBJ2-7; 11 nucleotides match TRBD1. The CDR3 runs to 15 residues. The germline V gene encodes CDR1 SGHNT and CDR2 YYREEE (reference sequence). V was pared by 0 bases and J by 2 bases, with 1 base of the junction left unmatched.

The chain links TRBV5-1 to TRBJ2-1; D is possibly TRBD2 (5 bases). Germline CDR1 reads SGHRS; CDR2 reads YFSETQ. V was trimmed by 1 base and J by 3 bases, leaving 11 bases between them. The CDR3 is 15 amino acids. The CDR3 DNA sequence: TGCGCCAGCAGCTTGAACGGGAACAACTACAATGAGCAGTTCTTC. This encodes CASSLNGNNYNEQFF. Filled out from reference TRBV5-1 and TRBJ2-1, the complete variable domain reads KAGVTQTPRYLIKTRGQQVTLSCSPISGHRSVSWYQQTPGQGLQFLFEYFSETQRNKGNFPGRFSGRQFSNSRSEMNVSTLELGDSALYLCASSLNGNNYNEQFFGPGTRLTVL.

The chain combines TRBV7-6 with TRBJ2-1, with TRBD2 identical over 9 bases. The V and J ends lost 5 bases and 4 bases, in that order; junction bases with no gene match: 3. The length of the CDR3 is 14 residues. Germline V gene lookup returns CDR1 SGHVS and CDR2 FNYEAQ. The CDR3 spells CASSLSGGYNEQFF. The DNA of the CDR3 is TGTGCCAGCAGCCTTAGCGGGGGTTACAATGAGCAGTTCTTC.

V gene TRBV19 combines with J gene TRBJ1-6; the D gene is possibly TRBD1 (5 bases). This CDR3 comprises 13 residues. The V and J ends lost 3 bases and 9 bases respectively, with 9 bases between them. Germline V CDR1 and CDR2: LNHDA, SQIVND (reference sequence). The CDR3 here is CASSILGGSPLHF. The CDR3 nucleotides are TGTGCCAGTAGTATCTTGGGGGGTTCACCCCTCCACTTT.

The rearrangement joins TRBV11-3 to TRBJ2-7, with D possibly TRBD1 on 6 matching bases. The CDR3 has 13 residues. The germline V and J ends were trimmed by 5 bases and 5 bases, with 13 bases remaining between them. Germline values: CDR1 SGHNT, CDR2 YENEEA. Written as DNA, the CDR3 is TGTGCCAGCAGCCCCCCGACAGGTCACGAGCAGTACTTC. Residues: CASSPPTGHEQYF.

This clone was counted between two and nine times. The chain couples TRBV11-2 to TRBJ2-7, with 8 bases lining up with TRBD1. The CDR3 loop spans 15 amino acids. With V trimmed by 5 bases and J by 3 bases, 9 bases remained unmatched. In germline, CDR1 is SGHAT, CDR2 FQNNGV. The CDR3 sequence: CASSISVTGGYEQYF. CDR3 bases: TGTGCCAGCAGCATTTCAGTAACAGGGGGCTACGAGCAGTACTTC.

CDR3 loop: CASRDSYNSPLHF. The CDR3 DNA reads TGTGCCAGCAGGGACAGCTATAATTCACCCCTCCACTTT. The V and J genes are TRBV6-5 and TRBJ1-6, with D perhaps TRBD1 (6 bases). CDR1 MNHEY and CDR2 SVGAGI come from the germline V gene. There are 13 residues in the CDR3. Trimming removed 6 bases at V and 3 bases at J, with 6 bases between.

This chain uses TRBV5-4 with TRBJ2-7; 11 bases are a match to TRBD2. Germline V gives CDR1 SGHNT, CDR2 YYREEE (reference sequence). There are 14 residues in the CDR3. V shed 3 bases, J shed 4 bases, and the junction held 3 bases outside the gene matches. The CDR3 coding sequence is TGTGCCAGCAGCTCGGGACTAGCGGTGTACGAGCAGTACTTC. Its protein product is CASSSGLAVYEQYF.